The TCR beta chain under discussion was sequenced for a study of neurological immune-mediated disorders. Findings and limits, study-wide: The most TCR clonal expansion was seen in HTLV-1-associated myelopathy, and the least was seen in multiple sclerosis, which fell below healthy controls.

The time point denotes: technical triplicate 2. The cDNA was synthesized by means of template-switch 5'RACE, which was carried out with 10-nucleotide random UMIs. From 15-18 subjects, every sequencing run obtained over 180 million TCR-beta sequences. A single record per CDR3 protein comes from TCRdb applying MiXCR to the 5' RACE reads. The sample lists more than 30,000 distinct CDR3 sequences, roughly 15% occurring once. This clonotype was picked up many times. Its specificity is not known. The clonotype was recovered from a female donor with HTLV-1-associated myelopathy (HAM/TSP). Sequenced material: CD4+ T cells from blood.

This CDR3 reads CASSSVAGGNGNEQFF. CDR3 sequence (DNA): TGTGCCAGCAGTTCCGTAGCGGGGGGGAACGGGAATGAGCAGTTCTTC. This chain links TRBV28 with TRBJ2-1; 11 bases line up with TRBD2. Germline values: CDR1 MDHEN, CDR2 SYDVKM. The CDR3 contains 16 residues. V shed 4 bases and J 7 bases; nucleotides not matched to a gene: 9.